Shown below are 20 T cell receptor beta chains from a single sample sequenced in a study of cytomegalovirus exposure and HLA in healthy donors. Primers included in the PCR were 60 Vbeta and 13 Jbeta primers. Produced via immunoSEQ multiplex PCR; TCRdb's table is partial and in-frame only. The sample consists of about 110,000 clones, roughly four fifths of them appearing once. Sequenced sample: PBMCs. Source of these receptors: a male donor in good health and CMV-seropositive.

Within the sample, this clone is medium-sized. V usage is TRBV7-9 and J usage is TRBJ1-5; unclear D gene. CDR3 length: 13 amino acids. Trimming left V 1 base short and J 4 bases short, with 5 bases between. Germline-derived CDR1 and CDR2 are SEHNR and FQNEAQ (reference sequence). The DNA of the CDR3 is TGTGCCAGCAGCTTAGTTTCAAATCAGCCCCAGCATTTT. This translates into CASSLVSNQPQHF.

V is TRBV18 and J is TRBJ2-1; 8 bases are a match to TRBD1. Trimming removed 0 bases from V and 4 bases from J; junction bases left unmatched: 2. This CDR3 spans 15 amino acids. Germline assignment: CDR1 KGHSH and CDR2 LQKENI. The CDR3 loop is CASSPPGQVYNEQFF. CDR3 bases: TGTGCCAGCTCACCACCGGGACAGGTTTACAATGAGCAGTTCTTC.

This clone appeared a single time. The V gene is TRBV4-3, the J gene TRBJ2-5, with 8 bases aligning to TRBD1. Germline lookup yields CDR1 LGHNA and CDR2 YSLEER. This CDR3 is 16 amino acids long. J was trimmed by 4 bases and V by 3 bases; bases with no gene match: 10. CDR3 DNA: TGCGCCAGCAGCCAGGGGGAGGCAGGGGGCGGAGAGACCCAGTACTTC. Its translation is CASSQGEAGGGETQYF.

This clone came up a few times. J is TRBJ1-2 and V is TRBV5-8, with 7 positions matching TRBD1. Trimming cost V 4 bases and J 8 bases; bases outside gene matches: 11. CDR1 is SGHTS and CDR2 is YDEGEE in the germline V gene. The CDR3 length is 14 residues. The CDR3: CASSTTTGYGGYTF. The CDR3 region has the DNA TGTGCCAGCAGCACAACGACAGGGTACGGCGGCTACACCTTC. The whole variable domain, remainder taken from reference TRBV5-8 and TRBJ1-2, is EAGVTQSPTHLIKTRGQQATLRCSPISGHTSVYWYQQALGLGLQFLLWYDEGEERNRGNFPPRFSGRQFPNYSSELNVNALELEDSALYLCASSTTTGYGGYTFGSGTRLTVV.

CDR3 sequence (DNA): TGTGCCAGCAGCCCAGGACAGGGGCATTCACCCCTCCACTTT. Protein product: CASSPGQGHSPLHF. V gene TRBV7-6 combines with J gene TRBJ1-6; 9 bases match TRBD1. CDR1 is SGHVS and CDR2 is FNYEAQ in the germline V gene. V gave up 5 bases and J gave up 8 bases; unmatched junction bases: 4. The CDR3 runs to 14 residues.

The V call is TRBV19, the J call TRBJ2-6, with D possibly being TRBD2 (6 bases). The CDR3 runs to 15 residues. CDR1 and CDR2 from the germline V gene are LNHDA and SQIVND (reference sequence). The V gene lost 11 bases and the J gene lost 0 bases, with 14 bases spanning the gap. In DNA form, the CDR3 reads TGTGCCGGCCGGGACTCCCGCTCTGGGGCCAACGTCCTGACTTTC. Protein sequence: CAGRDSRSGANVLTF.

As to this clone: This likely comes from a read error, as the CDR3 has no conserved phenylalanine or tryptophan at its end. J is TRBJ2-7 and V is TRBV4-3, with 10 bases lining up with TRBD2. The germline CDR1 and CDR2 sequences are LGHNA and YSLEER. Germline trimming cut 4 bases from V and 2 bases from J; bases unmatched to any gene: 5. The CDR3 loop spans 15 amino acids. This CDR3 reads CASSLPSGGTYEQYL. The CDR3 DNA reads as TGCGCCAGCAGCCTCCCTAGCGGGGGTACCTACGAGCAGTACTTA.

This clone occurred a few times. The chain joins TRBV7-2 to TRBJ2-2, with D possibly being TRBD1 (5 bases). V dropped 5 bases and J dropped 5 bases, with 12 bases sitting between them. This CDR3 is built from 14 residues. CDR1 and CDR2 from the germline V gene are SGHTA and FQGNSA. DNA for the CDR3: TGTGCCAGCAGCAGGACCAGGGATACCGGGGAGCTGTTTTTT. Protein product: CASSRTRDTGELFF.

Only a few counts were recorded for this clone. The CDR3 loop reads CASSERQVSSYTF. In nucleotides, the CDR3 is TGCGCCAGCAGCGAACGACAGGTTTCGAGCTACACCTTC. The gene calls are TRBV4-1 and TRBJ1-2, with D possibly matching TRBD1 (6 bases). CDR3 length equals 13 residues. V lost 5 bases and J lost 9, with 16 bases in between. CDR1 and CDR2 (germline): MGHRA, YSYEKL.

The genes are TRBV19 and TRBJ2-2; 10 bases line up with TRBD2. Germline V gene lookup returns CDR1 LNHDA and CDR2 SQIVND (reference sequence). The CDR3 is 17 residues long. J gave up 7 bases and V 2 bases, and 10 bases lay outside the gene matches. The CDR3, as DNA: TGTGCCAGTAGTATATCAGGCCTAGCGGGAGTTGTCGGGGAGCTGTTTTTT. This encodes CASSISGLAGVVGELFF.

The CDR3 protein is CASSPPGGGTAEAFF. CDR3 sequence (DNA): TGTGCCAGCAGCCCACCGGGGGGGGGTACGGCTGAAGCTTTCTTT. The gene calls are TRBV5-6 and TRBJ1-1; D is perhaps TRBD1 (5 bases). V was pared by 4 bases and J by 6 bases, with 19 bases between. This CDR3 is 15 amino acids long. CDR1 is SGHDT and CDR2 is YYEEEE in the germline V gene.

The chain uses TRBV4-3 and TRBJ1-2; D remains unclear. Trimming took 2 bases from V and 1 from J, leaving 5 bases between them. CDR1 LGHNA and CDR2 YSLEER come from the germline V gene. CDR3 size: 13 residues. The CDR3 loop is CASSQNRNYGYTF. The CDR3 nucleotides read TGCGCCAGCAGCCAAAATCGTAACTATGGCTACACCTTC.

This rearrangement joins TRBV19 to TRBJ1-1; 7 bases line up with TRBD1. Trimming at V came to 5 bases and at J to 2 bases, leaving 8 bases not matched to a gene. From germline, CDR1 is LNHDA and CDR2 SQIVND (reference sequence). The CDR3 spans 15 residues. The CDR3 protein is CASSGTGQPNTEAFF. The CDR3 region has the DNA TGTGCCAGTAGTGGTACGGGACAGCCAAACACTGAAGCTTTCTTT.

The V call is TRBV5-1, the J call TRBJ1-6, with TRBD1 matching 7 bases. Germline CDR1 is SGHRS and CDR2 is YFSETQ. Trimming cost V 3 bases and J 5 bases; bases outside gene matches: 11. This CDR3 spans 17 amino acids. CDR3 in amino acids: CASSWRAIGGDNSPLHF. The CDR3, as DNA: TGCGCCAGCAGCTGGAGAGCTATAGGGGGCGATAATTCACCCCTCCACTTT.

This rearrangement joins TRBV6-5 to TRBJ2-5; 9 bases map to TRBD1. Germline V gene lookup returns CDR1 MNHEY and CDR2 SVGAGI. The ends lost 2 bases at V and 2 bases at J; junction bases unmatched: 0. The CDR3 totals 14 residues. In nucleotides, the CDR3 is TGTGCCAGCAGTTACGACAGGGGGCAAGAGACCCAGTACTTC. Its translation is CASSYDRGQETQYF.

The table lists this clone with a few counts. This chain uses TRBV9 with TRBJ1-4; D remains unclear. V was clipped by 4 bases and J by 5 bases, with 18 bases between them. The CDR3 totals 16 residues. CDR1 and CDR2 from the germline V gene are SGDLS and YYNGEE. The CDR3 spells CASSLPRAGSNEKLFF. The CDR3 coding sequence is TGTGCCAGCAGCCTCCCGAGAGCAGGTTCGAATGAAAAACTGTTTTTT.

Only a few counts were recorded for this clone. V and J are TRBV19 and TRBJ1-5, with TRBD1 matching over 12 bases. Germline V gives CDR1 LNHDA, CDR2 SQIVND (reference sequence). Trimming cost V 9 bases and J 2 bases; bases outside gene matches: 11. The CDR3 contains 17 residues. The CDR3 sequence is CASHPGQGAGGNQPQHF. CDR3 nucleotides: TGTGCCAGCCATCCGGGACAGGGGGCAGGGGGCAATCAGCCCCAGCATTTT.

In its sample, this clone was seen once. The chain combines TRBV6-5 with TRBJ2-7; a possible D gene is TRBD2 (5 bases). There are 15 residues in the CDR3. Germline lookup yields CDR1 MNHEY and CDR2 SVGAGI. The ends were cut back, 2 bases at V and 2 bases at J, with 13 bases in the middle. CDR3 sequence (DNA): TGTGCCAGCAGTTACCCCCGGACGGGGACCTACGAGCAGTACTTC. This gives the protein CASSYPRTGTYEQYF.

The J gene is TRBJ2-3, the V gene TRBV5-1; maybe TRBD2 (7 bases). The CDR3 runs to 15 residues. Trimming pared 0 bases from V and 1 base from J, leaving 9 bases between. CDR1 is SGHRS and CDR2 is YFSETQ in the germline V gene. The CDR3 here is CASSLAGGGTDTQYF. For the CDR3, the DNA is TGCGCCAGCAGCTTGGCGGGGGGCGGCACAGATACGCAGTATTTT.

The J gene is TRBJ1-5, the V gene TRBV6-5, with a tentative D call TRBD1 (5 bases). The CDR3 totals 15 residues. V was pared by 0 bases and J by 6 bases, with 12 bases between. Germline assignment: CDR1 MNHEY and CDR2 SVGAGI. CDR3 amino acids: CASSYSRYRGQPQHF. The CDR3 coding sequence is TGTGCCAGCAGTTACTCGAGGTATAGGGGTCAGCCCCAGCATTTT.